These T cell receptor beta chains were read from a single sample in a study of cytomegalovirus exposure and HLA in healthy donors. The table came from immunoSEQ multiplex PCR; TCRdb's copy has only in-frame clones and leaves some out. The profile shows more than 90,000 clones, around four fifths of them singletons. Sequencing input: PBMCs. The receptors shown here come from a man aged 40-50 years in good health and CMV-seropositive. Both conserved end residues are trimmed from each CDR3. Fields, in order: J gene, V gene, CDR3 protein.

TRBJ1-6 TRBV6-5 ASSYGTTAPLH
TRBJ1-4 TRBV5-1 ASSLARDRTTNEKLF
TRBJ2-5 TRBV7-9 ASSLVRETQY
TRBJ1-6 TRBV6-1 ASRGYLGYNSPLH
TRBJ2-4 TRBV4-1 ASSQDAYRGAKNIQY
TRBJ2-7 TRBV7-2 ASSLGQGTYEQY
TRBJ2-1 TRBV5-4 ASSQGGTSGYNEQF
TRBJ2-1 TRBV10-3 AISDGTGYNEQF
TRBJ2-5 TRBV29-1 SASSGFGETQY
TRBJ2-6 TRBV5-1 ASRTSDGYSGANVLT
TRBJ2-7 TRBV5-4 ATKTQGADEQY
TRBJ1-2 TRBV14 ASSQSGSGYT
TRBJ2-5 TRBV9 ASSADRGNFETQY
TRBJ2-3 TRBV7-2 ASSLQGASDTQY
TRBJ1-6 TRBV27 ASSLNRGNSPLH